The 16 T cell receptor beta chains below all came from one sample that was sequenced in a study of cytomegalovirus exposure and HLA in healthy donors. The PCR employed 60 Vbeta primers together with 13 Jbeta primers. Some clones are missing from TCRdb's copy, which holds only in-frame ones; the method was immunoSEQ multiplex PCR. Among about 160,000 clones listed, about 80% were seen once. Sequencing was carried out using PBMCs. Every receptor here comes from a woman in her fifties or sixties in good health and CMV-seronegative.

The chain employs TRBV6-5 and TRBJ1-2; no firm D call. The CDR3 is 13 amino acids. Germline loops: CDR1 MNHEY, CDR2 SVGAGI. V was shortened by 2 bases and J by 1 base, with 5 bases between the two germline ends. The CDR3 spells CASSYGINYGYTF. The CDR3 region has the DNA TGTGCCAGCAGTTACGGCATTAACTATGGCTACACCTTC.

This sequence joins TRBV11-2 and TRBJ2-1; 11 bases align to TRBD2. The CDR3 extends over 18 amino acids. CDR1 SGHAT and CDR2 FQNNGV come from the germline V gene. V shed 3 bases, J shed 6 bases, and the junction held 13 bases outside the gene matches. CDR3 loop: CASSFGFRLAGTPNEQFF. The DNA of the CDR3 is TGTGCCAGCAGCTTTGGTTTCCGACTAGCGGGAACCCCCAATGAGCAGTTCTTC.

This chain uses TRBV25-1 with TRBJ2-5; D is possibly TRBD2 (6 bases). Trimming pared 7 bases from V and 2 bases from J, leaving 23 bases between. The germline V gene has CDR1 MGHDK and CDR2 SYGVNS. The CDR3 sequence is 17 residues long. The CDR3 sequence is CASTLGMDPAGQETQYF. CDR3 coding DNA: TGTGCCAGCACCCTGGGAATGGACCCGGCGGGACAAGAGACCCAGTACTTC. Complete variable domain (other parts from reference TRBV25-1 and TRBJ2-5): EADIYQTPRYLVIGTGKKITLECSQTMGHDKMYWYQQDPGMELHLIHYSYGVNSTEKGDLSSESTVSRIRTEHFPLTLESARPSHTSQYLCASTLGMDPAGQETQYFGPGTRLLVL.

The chain couples TRBV14 to TRBJ1-1; D gene ambiguous. The CDR3 totals 12 residues. Trimming cost V 4 bases and J 6 bases, with 9 bases left between them. CDR1 and CDR2 (germline): SGHDN, FVKESK. In nucleotides, the CDR3 is TGTGCCAGCAGCCCCTTCGCGGCTGAAGCTTTCTTT. Translating it yields CASSPFAAEAFF.

The V call is TRBV7-9, the J call TRBJ1-1; 7 bases are shared with TRBD1. Per germline, CDR1 SEHNR and CDR2 FQNEAQ (reference sequence). The CDR3 is made up of 14 amino acids. V was clipped by 3 bases and J by 1 base; unmatched bases: 2. The CDR3 DNA reads as TGTGCCAGCAGCTTTCAGGGGGAGAACACTGAAGCTTTCTTT. Translating gives CASSFQGENTEAFF. Together with reference TRBV7-9 and TRBJ1-1, the CDR3 gives the full variable domain: DTGVSQNPRHKITKRGQNVTFRCDPISEHNRLYWYRQTLGQGPEFLTYFQNEAQLEKSRLLSDRFSAERPKGSFSTLEIQRTEQGDSAMYLCASSFQGENTEAFFGQGTRLTVV.

The genes are TRBV18 and TRBJ1-3; D may be TRBD1 (6 bases). Germline V lookup: CDR1 KGHSH, CDR2 LQKENI. The CDR3 runs 15 residues. Deletions cut 5 bases from V and 2 bases from J, with 13 bases between. In DNA form, the CDR3 reads TGTGCCAGCTCAACAGGGACCGACCCTGGAAACACCATATATTTT. Its translation: CASSTGTDPGNTIYF.

This chain connects TRBV6-5 to TRBJ2-1; 9 bases match TRBD1. Trimming cost V 7 bases and J 8 bases; bases outside gene matches: 9. This CDR3 is built from 14 residues. Germline CDR1 reads MNHEY; CDR2 reads SVGAGI. CDR3 in amino acids: CASIPDRGRDEQFF. DNA for the CDR3: TGTGCCAGCATCCCGGACAGGGGCCGCGATGAGCAGTTCTTC.

The chain uses TRBV9 and TRBJ2-7, with a possible D match to TRBD1 (6 bases). The V gene lost 0 bases and the J gene lost 6 bases, with 13 bases spanning the gap. The CDR3 runs to 14 residues. Germline lookup yields CDR1 SGDLS and CDR2 YYNGEE. In nucleotides, the CDR3 is TGTGCCAGCAGCGTAGAAGACAGGATTCGCGAGCAGTACTTC. Encoded protein: CASSVEDRIREQYF.

The chain links TRBV28 to TRBJ1-2; D is ambiguous. This CDR3 is built from 13 residues. From germline, CDR1 is MDHEN and CDR2 SYDVKM. V was shortened by 6 bases and J by 7 bases, with 15 bases between the two germline ends. The chain's CDR3 is CASRTYSDSGYTF. In DNA, the CDR3 is TGTGCCAGCAGGACCTACTCTGACTCTGGCTACACCTTC.

This clone was picked up one time. This chain uses TRBV27 with TRBJ1-1, with a tentative D call TRBD1 (6 bases). V was pared by 5 bases and J by 1 base, with 8 bases between. CDR1 and CDR2 from the germline V gene are MNHEY and SMNVEV (reference sequence). CDR3 length: 13 residues. CDR3 sequence (DNA): TGTGCCAGCAGTCCACAGGGGAACACTGAAGCTTTCTTT. It translates to CASSPQGNTEAFF.

CDR3 DNA: TGTGCCAGCAGCTTCAGGTTACCTCCTTACGAGCAGTACTTC. Amino acids: CASSFRLPPYEQYF. The genes are TRBV7-9 and TRBJ2-7, with D hard to call. CDR3 length: 14 residues. CDR1 is SEHNR and CDR2 is FQNEAQ in the germline V gene (reference sequence). V lost 3 bases and J 4 bases, leaving 13 bases between the germline ends.

The chain has TRBV2 and TRBJ2-7; D possibly corresponds to TRBD1 (6 bases). Trimming pared 6 bases from V and 6 bases from J, leaving 15 bases between. CDR3 length equals 13 residues. In germline, CDR1 is SNHLY, CDR2 FYNNEI. CDR3 residues: CASRLQGMGEQYF. The DNA for the CDR3 is TGTGCCAGCAGGCTACAGGGCATGGGCGAGCAGTACTTC.

The chain joins TRBV5-4 to TRBJ2-1; 10 bases line up with TRBD2. Unmatched junction bases numbered 5, after V lost 0 bases and J lost 8 bases. The CDR3 runs 15 residues. Germline-derived CDR1 and CDR2 are SGHNT and YYREEE (reference sequence). CDR3 residues: CASSLGLAGDYEQFF. The CDR3 region has the DNA TGTGCCAGCAGCTTGGGACTAGCGGGCGACTATGAGCAGTTCTTC.

The CDR3 loop reads CASSADIYNEQFF. CDR3 bases: TGTGCCAGCAGCGCCGACATCTACAATGAGCAGTTCTTC. J is TRBJ2-1 and V is TRBV9; D is undetermined. Germline V gives CDR1 SGDLS, CDR2 YYNGEE. The CDR3 consists of 13 residues. V lost 3 bases and J lost 3, with 7 bases in between. Full variable domain (rest looked up from reference TRBV9 and TRBJ2-1): DSGVTQTPKHLITATGQRVTLRCSPRSGDLSVYWYQQSLDQGLQFLIQYYNGEERAKGNILERFSAQQFPDLHSELNLSSLELGDSALYFCASSADIYNEQFFGPGTRLTVL.

The CDR3 DNA reads as TGTGCCATCAGTGACCACCGGCGGGACAGGAAAAGCACAGATACGCAGTATTTT. It codes for CAISDHRRDRKSTDTQYF. The chain carries TRBV10-3 and TRBJ2-3, with 8 positions matching TRBD1. J was trimmed by 0 bases and V by 3 bases; bases with no gene match: 11. The CDR3 sequence is 18 residues long. CDR1 is ENHRY and CDR2 is SYGVKD in the germline V gene.

This chain links TRBV29-1 with TRBJ1-4, with a weak D call TRBD1 (5 bases). Germline V lookup: CDR1 SQVTM, CDR2 ANQGSEA. Trimming removed 4 bases from V and 5 bases from J, with 17 bases in between. The CDR3 covers 15 residues. The CDR3, as DNA: TGCAGCGTTGTATATCCCGGGACTTCGAATGAAAAACTGTTTTTT. This sequence encodes CSVVYPGTSNEKLFF.